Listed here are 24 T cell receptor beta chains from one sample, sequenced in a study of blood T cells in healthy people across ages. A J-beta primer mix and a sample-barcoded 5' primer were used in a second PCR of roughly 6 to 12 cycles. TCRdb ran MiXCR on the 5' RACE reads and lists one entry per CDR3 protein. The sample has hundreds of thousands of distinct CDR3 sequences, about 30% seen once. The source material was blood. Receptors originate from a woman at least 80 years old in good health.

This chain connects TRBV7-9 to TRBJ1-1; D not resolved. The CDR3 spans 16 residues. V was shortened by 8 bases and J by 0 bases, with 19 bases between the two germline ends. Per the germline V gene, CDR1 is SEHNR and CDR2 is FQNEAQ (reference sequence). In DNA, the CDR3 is TGTGCCAGCGTTAGGCAGCCTGCCCTCTTGAACACTGAAGCTTTCTTT. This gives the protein CASVRQPALLNTEAFF.

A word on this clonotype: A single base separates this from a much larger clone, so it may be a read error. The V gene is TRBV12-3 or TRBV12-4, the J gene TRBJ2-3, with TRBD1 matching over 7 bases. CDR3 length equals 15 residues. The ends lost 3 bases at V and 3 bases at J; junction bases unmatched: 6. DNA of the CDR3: TGTGCCAGCAGTTTCGACAGGGTGTTAACAGATACGCAGTATTTT. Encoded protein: CASSFDRVLTDTQYF.

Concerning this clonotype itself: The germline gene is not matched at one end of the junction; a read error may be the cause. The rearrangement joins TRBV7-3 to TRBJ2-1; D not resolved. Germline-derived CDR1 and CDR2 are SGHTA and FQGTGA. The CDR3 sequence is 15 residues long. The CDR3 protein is CAGSLSPGSYNEQFF. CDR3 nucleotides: TGTGCCGGCAGCTTAAGCCCGGGCTCCTACAATGAGCAGTTCTTC.

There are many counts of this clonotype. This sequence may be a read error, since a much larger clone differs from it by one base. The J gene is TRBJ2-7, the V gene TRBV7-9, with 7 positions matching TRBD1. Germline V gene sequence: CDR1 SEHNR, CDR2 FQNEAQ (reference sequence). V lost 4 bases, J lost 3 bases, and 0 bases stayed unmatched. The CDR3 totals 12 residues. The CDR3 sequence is CASSWTGYEQYF. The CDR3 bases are TGTGCCAGCAGCTGGACAGGCTACGAGCAGTACTTC.

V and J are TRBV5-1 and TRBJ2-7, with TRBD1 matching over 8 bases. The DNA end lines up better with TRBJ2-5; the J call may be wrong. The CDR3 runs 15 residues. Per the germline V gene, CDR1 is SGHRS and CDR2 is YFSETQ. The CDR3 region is CASSLAGQGAETQYF. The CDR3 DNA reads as TGCGCCAGCAGCTTGGCCGGACAGGGTGCGGAGACCCAGTACTTC.

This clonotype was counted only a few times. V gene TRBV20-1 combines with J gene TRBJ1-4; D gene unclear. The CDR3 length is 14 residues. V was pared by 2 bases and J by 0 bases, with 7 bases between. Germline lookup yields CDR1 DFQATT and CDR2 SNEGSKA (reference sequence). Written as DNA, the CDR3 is TGCAGTGCTAGATTAACAGCAACTAATGAAAAACTGTTTTTT. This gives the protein CSARLTATNEKLFF.

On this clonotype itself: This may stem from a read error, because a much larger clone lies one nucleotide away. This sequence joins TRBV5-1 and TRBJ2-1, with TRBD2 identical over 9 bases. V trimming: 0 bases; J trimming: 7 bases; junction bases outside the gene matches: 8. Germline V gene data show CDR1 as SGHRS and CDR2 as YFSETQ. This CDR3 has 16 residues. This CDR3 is CASSLGETSGSNEQFF. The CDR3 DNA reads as TGCGCCAGCAGCTTGGGGGAGACTAGCGGCTCTAATGAGCAGTTCTTC.

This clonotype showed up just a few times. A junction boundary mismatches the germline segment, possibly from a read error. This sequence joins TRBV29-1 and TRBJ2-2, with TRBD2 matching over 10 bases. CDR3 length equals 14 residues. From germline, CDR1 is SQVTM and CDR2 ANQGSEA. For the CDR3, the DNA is TGCAGCGCTCGCCTAGCGGGGGCTTTAGGGGGGCTGTTTTTT. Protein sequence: CSARLAGALGGLFF.

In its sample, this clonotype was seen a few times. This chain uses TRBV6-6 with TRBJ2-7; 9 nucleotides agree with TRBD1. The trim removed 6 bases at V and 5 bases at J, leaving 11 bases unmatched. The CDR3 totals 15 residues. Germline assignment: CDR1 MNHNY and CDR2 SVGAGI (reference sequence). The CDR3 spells CASSQVGQGSNEQYF. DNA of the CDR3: TGTGCCAGCAGCCAAGTAGGACAGGGGTCCAACGAGCAGTACTTC.

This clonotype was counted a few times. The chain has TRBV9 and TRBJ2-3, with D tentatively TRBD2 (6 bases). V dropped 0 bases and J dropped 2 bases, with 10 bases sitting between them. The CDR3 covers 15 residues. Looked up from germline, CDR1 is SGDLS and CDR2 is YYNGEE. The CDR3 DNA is TGTGCCAGCAGCGTAGCGGCGGGGATCACAGATACGCAGTATTTT. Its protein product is CASSVAAGITDTQYF.

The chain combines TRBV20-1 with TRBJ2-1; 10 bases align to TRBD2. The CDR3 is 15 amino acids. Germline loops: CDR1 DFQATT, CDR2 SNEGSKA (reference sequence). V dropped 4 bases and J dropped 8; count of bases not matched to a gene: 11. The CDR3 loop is CSAIKGLAGADEQFF. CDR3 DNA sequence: TGCAGTGCTATAAAGGGGCTAGCGGGAGCCGATGAGCAGTTCTTC.

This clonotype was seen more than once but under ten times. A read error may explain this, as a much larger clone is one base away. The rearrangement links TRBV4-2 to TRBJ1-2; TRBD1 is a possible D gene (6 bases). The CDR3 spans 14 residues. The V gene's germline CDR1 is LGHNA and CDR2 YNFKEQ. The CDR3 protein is CASSQDRGGGGCTF. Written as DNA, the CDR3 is TGTGCCAGCAGCCAAGATCGTGGGGGCGGTGGCTGCACCTTC.

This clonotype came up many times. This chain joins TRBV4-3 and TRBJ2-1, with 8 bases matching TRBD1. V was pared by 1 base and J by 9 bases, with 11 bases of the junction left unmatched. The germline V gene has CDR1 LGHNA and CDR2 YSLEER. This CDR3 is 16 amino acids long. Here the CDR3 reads CASSQAGTGHPGEQFF. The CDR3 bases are TGCGCCAGCAGCCAAGCCGGGACAGGCCATCCGGGTGAGCAGTTCTTC.

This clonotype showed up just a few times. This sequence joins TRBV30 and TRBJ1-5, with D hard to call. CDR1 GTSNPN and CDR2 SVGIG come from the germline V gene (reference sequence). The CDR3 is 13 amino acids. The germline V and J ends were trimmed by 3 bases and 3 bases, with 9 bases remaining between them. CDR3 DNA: TGTGCCTGGAGCCGTCAGGACAATCAGCCCCAGCATTTT. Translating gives CAWSRQDNQPQHF. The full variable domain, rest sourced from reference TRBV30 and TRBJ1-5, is SQTIHQWPATLVQPVGSPLSLECTVEGTSNPNLYWYRQAAGRGLQLLFYSVGIGQISSEVPQNLSASRPQDRQFILSSKKLLLSDSGFYLCAWSRQDNQPQHFGDGTRLSIL.

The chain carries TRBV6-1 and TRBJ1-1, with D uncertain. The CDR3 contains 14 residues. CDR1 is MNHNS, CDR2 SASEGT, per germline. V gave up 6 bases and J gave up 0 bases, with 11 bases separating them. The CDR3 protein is CASSNPGMNTEAFF. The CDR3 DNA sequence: TGTGCCAGCAGCAACCCGGGGATGAACACTGAAGCTTTCTTT.

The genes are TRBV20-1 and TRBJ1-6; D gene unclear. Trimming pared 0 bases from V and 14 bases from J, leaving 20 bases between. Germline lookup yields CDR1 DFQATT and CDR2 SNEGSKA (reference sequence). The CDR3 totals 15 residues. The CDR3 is CSARDLAGARWSLHF. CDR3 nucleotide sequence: TGCAGTGCTAGAGATCTGGCGGGAGCCCGTTGGTCCCTCCACTTT.

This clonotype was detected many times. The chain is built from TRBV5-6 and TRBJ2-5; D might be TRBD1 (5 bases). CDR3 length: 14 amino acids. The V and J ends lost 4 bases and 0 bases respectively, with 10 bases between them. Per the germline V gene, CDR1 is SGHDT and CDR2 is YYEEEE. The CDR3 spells CASSKGRYQETQYF. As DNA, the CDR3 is TGTGCCAGCAGCAAGGGGCGGTACCAAGAGACCCAGTACTTC.

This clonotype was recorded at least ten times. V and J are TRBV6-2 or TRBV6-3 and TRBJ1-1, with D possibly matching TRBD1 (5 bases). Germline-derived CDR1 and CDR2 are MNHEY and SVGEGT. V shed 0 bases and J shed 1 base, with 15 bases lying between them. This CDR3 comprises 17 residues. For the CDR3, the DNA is TGTGCCAGCAGTTACTCGGGGCTATCGAAAAGGAACACTGAAGCTTTCTTT. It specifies CASSYSGLSKRNTEAFF.

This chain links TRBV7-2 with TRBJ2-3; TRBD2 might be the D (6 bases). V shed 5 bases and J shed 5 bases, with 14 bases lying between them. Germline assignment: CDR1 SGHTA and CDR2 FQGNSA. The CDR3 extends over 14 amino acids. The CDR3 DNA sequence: TGTGCCAGCAGCGTCGGGAGTGGGGGAGATACGCAGTATTTT. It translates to CASSVGSGGDTQYF.

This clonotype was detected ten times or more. The DNA of the CDR3 is TGTGCCACCCAGGTGGGGGGTTTCTACGAGCAGTACTTC. It translates to CATQVGGFYEQYF. The chain combines TRBV6-6 with TRBJ2-7, with a tentative D call TRBD2 (6 bases). V was trimmed by 10 bases and J by 3 bases, leaving 16 bases between them. Germline CDR1 and CDR2: MNHNY and SVGAGI (reference sequence). This CDR3 is built from 13 residues.

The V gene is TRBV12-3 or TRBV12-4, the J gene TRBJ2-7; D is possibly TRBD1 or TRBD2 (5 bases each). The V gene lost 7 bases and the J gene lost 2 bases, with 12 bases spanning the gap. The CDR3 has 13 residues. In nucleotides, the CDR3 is TGTGCCAGCATGAGGGGTTCGGCCTACGAGCAGTACTTC. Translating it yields CASMRGSAYEQYF.

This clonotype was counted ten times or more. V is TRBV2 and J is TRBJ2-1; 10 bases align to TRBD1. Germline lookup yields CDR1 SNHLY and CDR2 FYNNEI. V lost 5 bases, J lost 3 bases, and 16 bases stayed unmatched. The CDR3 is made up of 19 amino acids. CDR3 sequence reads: CASSPTGTGASSFYNEQFF. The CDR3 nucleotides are TGTGCCAGCAGTCCGACCGGGACAGGGGCTAGCAGTTTCTACAATGAGCAGTTCTTC.

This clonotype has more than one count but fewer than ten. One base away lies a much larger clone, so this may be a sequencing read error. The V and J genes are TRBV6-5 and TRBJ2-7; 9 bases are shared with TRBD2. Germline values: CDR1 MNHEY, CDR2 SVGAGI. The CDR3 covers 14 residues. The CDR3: CASSYTGTSYVQYF. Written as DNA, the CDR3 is TGTGCCAGCAGTTACACCGGGACTAGCTACGTGCAGTACTTC.

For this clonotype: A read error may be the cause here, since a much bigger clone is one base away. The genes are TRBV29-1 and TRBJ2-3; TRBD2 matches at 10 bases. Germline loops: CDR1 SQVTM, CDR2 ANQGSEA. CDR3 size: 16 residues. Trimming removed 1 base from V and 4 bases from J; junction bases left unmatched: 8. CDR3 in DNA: TGCAGCGTTGAAGTCGGGCGAGCGGGGGGGCCAGATACGCAGTATTTT. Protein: CSVEVGRAGGPDTQYF.